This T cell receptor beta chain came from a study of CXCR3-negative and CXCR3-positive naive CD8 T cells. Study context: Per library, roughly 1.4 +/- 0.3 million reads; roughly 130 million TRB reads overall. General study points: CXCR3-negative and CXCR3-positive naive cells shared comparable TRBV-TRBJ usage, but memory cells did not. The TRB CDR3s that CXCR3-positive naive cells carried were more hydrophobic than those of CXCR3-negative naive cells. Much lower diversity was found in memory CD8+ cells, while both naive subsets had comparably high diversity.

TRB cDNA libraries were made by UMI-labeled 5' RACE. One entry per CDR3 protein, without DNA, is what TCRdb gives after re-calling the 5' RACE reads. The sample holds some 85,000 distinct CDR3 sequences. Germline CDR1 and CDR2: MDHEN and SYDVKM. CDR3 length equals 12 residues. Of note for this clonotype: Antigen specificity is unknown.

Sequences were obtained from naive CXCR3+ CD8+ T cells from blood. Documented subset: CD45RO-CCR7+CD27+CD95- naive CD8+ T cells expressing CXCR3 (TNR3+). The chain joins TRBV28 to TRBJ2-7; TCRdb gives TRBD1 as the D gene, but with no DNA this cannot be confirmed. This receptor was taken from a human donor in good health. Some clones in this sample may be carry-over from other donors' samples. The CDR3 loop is CASSWGGSEQYF. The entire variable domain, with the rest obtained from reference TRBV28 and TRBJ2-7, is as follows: DVKVTQSSRYLVKRTGEKVFLECVQDMDHENMFWYRQDPGLGLRLIYFSYDVKMKEKGDIPEGYSVSREKKERFSLILESASTNQTSMYLCASSWGGSEQYFGPGTRLTVT.